The present T cell receptor (beta chain) was sequenced within a study of CD8 T cells in Susac syndrome (dated by TCRdb to about 2019). In terms of the full investigation: Whether CD8+ T cell activation and differentiation in Susac syndrome was antigen driven was tested using repertoire sequencing. Paper-wide results and their limitations: The number of individuals in the TCR sequencing and HLA analysis was acknowledged as relatively small.

Remarks on this clonotype: The antigen it recognizes is unknown. Qualities for individual bases were not recorded, and no much larger clone is one base off.

High-throughput TCR beta sequencing profiled peripheral blood CD8+ and CD4+ T cells from healthy donors, Susac syndrome patients and multiple sclerosis patients. Healthy donors were included as age- and sex-matched controls. CD8+ TEMRA cells were enriched by FACS, while bulk CD8+ and CD4+ T cells were purified by magnetic negative isolation. Blood was drawn into EDTA tubes, processed within 24 hours, and PBMCs were isolated by density gradient centrifugation. PBMCs destined for TCR sequencing were cryopreserved in liquid nitrogen and later thawed in a 37 °C water bath. Purity of sorted or isolated CD4+, CD8+ and CD8+ TEMRA cells was at least 90%. RNA was extracted with the RNeasy kit and 0.5 to 1 ug was reverse transcribed using random hexamers. TCR beta CDR3 regions were amplified with the immunoSEQ multiplex PCR assay covering 54 Vbeta and 13 Jbeta segments. Bias from PCR amplification was corrected by using a synthetic template baseline for primer optimization and for computational correction. In the paper's pipeline: Reads were assigned to V, D and J genes according to IMGT and analyzed in immunoSEQ Analyzer, with only productive sequences retained. Clonality was computed as one minus Shannon entropy normalized by log2 of the number of productive unique sequences. For each patient and control, public and private clones were evaluated within the 100 most prevalent clones. Clones were defined as Susac-specific when absent from the healthy and MS cohorts, from 1052 published viral clones and from other ImmuneACCESS disease sequences. TCRdb took the public reads, trimmed them with fastp at Q25, ran MiXCR for clone calling and kept in-frame beta chains. Each entry is one CDR3 protein sequence, shown with its most common DNA and genes. The V and J calls here are based on TCRdb, not the publication. Here the sample has 150,000 to 200,000 distinct CDR3 sequences; around 96% occur a single time. The ten biggest clones cover around 0.14% of the sample.

This clonotype was sampled from a human donor in good health. Sequenced: CD4+ T cells from PBMCs.

The CDR3 amino acid sequence is: CSVLISSNQPQHF. In nucleotide form, the sequence is TGCAGCGTTCTAATCAGTTCCAATCAGCCCCAGCATTTT. The rearranged segments are TRBV29-1 and TRBJ1-5, with no D gene named confidently. Taken from the germline V gene, the CDR1 and CDR2 loops are SQVTM and ANQGSEA. V is shortened by 5 bases, J by 3 bases, and the region joining them spans 11 bases. Its CDR3 holds 13 amino acids, cysteine through phenylalanine. The DNA shown is the 39-base CDR3, in frame from base 1.